The present T cell receptor (beta chain) was sequenced within a study of blood T cell repertoires in COVID-19. As for the study in general: Whether acute or convalescent, the COVID-19 samples came from the United States, Italy and Spain. In each case, the material was cDNA or gDNA derived from T cells, B-cell-depleted T cells, or PBMCs.

Produced via immunoSEQ multiplex PCR; TCRdb's table is partial and in-frame only. The table has about 220,000 clones, more than 65% seen once. The V segment lost 6 bases and the J segment 8 bases; nucleotides outside the gene matches: 7. The CDR3 contains 14 residues. CDR1 and CDR2 (germline): MDHEN, SYDVKM. The rearrangement uses TRBV28 and TRBJ2-2, with 9 bases lining up with TRBD1. Sequenced input: peripheral blood. The sequence was collected from a woman older than 75 with acute or convalescent COVID-19. CDR3 region: CASRGQGKSGELFF. The CDR3, as DNA: TGTGCCAGCAGAGGACAGGGGAAGTCGGGGGAGCTGTTTTTT.